This T cell receptor (beta chain) was retrieved from a study of blood T cell repertoires in COVID-19. Study at large: The origin of the acute and convalescent COVID-19 samples was the United States, Italy and Spain. Sample material is recorded as cDNA or gDNA derived from T cells, B-cell-depleted T cells, or PBMCs.

The CDR3 length is 16 residues. CDR1 MDHEN and CDR2 SYDVKM come from the germline V gene. V shed 5 bases, J shed 4 bases, and the junction held 11 bases outside the gene matches. Authors' processing steps: Reference gene primer amplification yielded estimated nucleated cell counts. Method: immunoSEQ multiplex PCR; TCRdb's copy keeps in-frame clones and lacks some. V, J and clone size derive from that table, while D and trimming were established from the DNA sequence. The profile covers roughly 390,000 clones, with 85% appearing a single time and approximately 3.7% taken by the ten largest. Sequenced sample: peripheral blood. This receptor was obtained from a woman aged 18-30 years with acute or convalescent COVID-19. The genes are TRBV28 and TRBJ2-1; 7 bases fit TRBD2. Here the CDR3 reads CASSLLWGLQYNEQFF. The DNA of the CDR3 is TGTGCCAGCAGTCTCCTATGGGGACTACAATACAATGAGCAGTTCTTC.